Listed here is a single T cell receptor beta chain. In this sample, this clone turned up once. Its antigen is still unknown. Base qualities were left out, and no much larger clone turns up one base away. The entry originates in a study of cytomegalovirus exposure and HLA in healthy donors (dated by TCRdb to 2017 to 2019). Turning to the overall study: According to an earlier analysis of a few hundred of the donors, about 179 million T cells yielded over 100 million unique TCR beta sequences and about 280 Gb of sequence data. The genetic ancestry cluster associated with self-reported Caucasian donors included over 65% of the roughly 400 genotyped donors. In an earlier analysis of roughly 580 of the donors, high-throughput TCR beta sequencing was used to judge whether each TCR beta V gene segment behaved as functional or pseudogenic. A later genetic analysis used genome-wide SNP genotypes for 398 of the 666 donors, treating that subset as a discovery cohort. An early release that covered 500 to 800 HLA-typed donors contained approximately 300 gigabases of sequencing data and around 80 million unique TCR sequences. A separate validation cohort of over a hundred different subjects was used in addition to the roughly 670-subject first cohort. All discovery cohort repertoires had been generated on a single sequencing platform. Alongside the repertoire data, information on donor age, sex, ethnicity and CMV serostatus was compiled. To study patterns of TCR occurrence, a later analysis re-analyzed previously published TCR beta repertoires from 666 donors and added high-resolution HLA genotyping. The study profiled the T cell repertoires of 500 to 800 subjects by immunosequencing and related them to cytomegalovirus serostatus. Five DR-DQ haplotypes were handled as single units for association and clustering because linkage in the cohort was strong. HLA typing covered class I and class II loci at four-digit resolution. The later analysis used no new phenotypic data to find candidate immune exposures, relying instead on TCR beta sequences and their occurrence across donors. The number of donors typed differed by locus, with 629-630 for A, B, C, DRB1 and DQB1, over 500 for DQA1, some 570 for DPA1, and approximately 470 for DPB1. On average, 235,054 unique TCR beta nucleotide sequences were sequenced per donor among 398 genotyped donors of the cohort, with 15% to 20% of those sequences being non-productive. The study aimed to test whether signatures of past pathogen exposure could be identified by cataloging public T cell receptors. To predict cytomegalovirus infection status, the study brought together high-throughput TCR immunosequencing, statistical association of individual TCRs with disease status, and machine learning. Broader findings and caveats from the paper: A cluster of highly shared sequence variants was judged likely to be a technical artifact of the sequencing pipeline. It was suggested by the authors that the approach could potentially be generalized to other disease states and immunological phenotypes. Correlated functional status among segregating V segments might reflect linkage disequilibrium, but an unknown experimental factor could not be ruled out. The presence/absence analyses assumed that sequencing depth was roughly uniform across donors, and that assumption may not be true. This cohort had only TCR beta chains sequenced, and the lack of alpha or paired-chain data limited which features could be detected. A further reported finding was that TCR beta sequences accurately predicted the HLA-A and HLA-B alleles for most subjects in the first cohort. In a later analysis, around 15,000 TCR beta sequences were associated with specific HLA alleles at a false discovery rate of 0.05. A later genetic analysis associated a missense DCLRE1C variant with V-gene and J-gene trimming of TCR beta chains, and an independent cohort replicated the association. Some IMGT-functional V segments, including TRBV6-2 and TRBV6-3, could not be distinguished by the 87-base-pair reads and were therefore excluded. Three of the identified cytomegalovirus-associated TCR beta chains were confirmed in vitro to be specific for cytomegalovirus antigens. Because HLA typing was missing for some donors at each locus, association tests included only the typed subset. In both the original and validation cohorts, the classifier was reported to diagnose cytomegalovirus status with high specificity and sensitivity. The only immune exposure information available for the cohort was CMV serostatus. In a later analysis, HLA-associated TCR beta chains were found to be more clonally expanded and to have lower generation probabilities than equally common non-associated chains. In an earlier analysis of more than 500 of the donors, most TCR beta V segments appeared in productive rearrangements about 87% or about 30% of the time, broadly matching IMGT annotations. Across donors, most TCR sequences were observed very rarely, whereas some public TCRs were present in many individuals. Because counts were too low, more than 15 rarely observed V segments, including chromosome 9 orphons, were left out of the earlier analysis of 587 of the donors. According to a later analysis, parvovirus B19, influenza, CMV and Epstein-Barr virus appeared linked to several top co-occurrence clusters. According to a later analysis, TCR association rates differed among HLA loci, with DRB1 alleles showing the most associated TCRs and HLA-C alleles showing the fewest. When HLA alleles, especially DR and DQ, strongly co-occurred, TCR associations were difficult to assign to individual alleles. A later genetic analysis reported fewer N-insertions in productive TCRs among donors in an Asian-associated ancestry cluster than the roughly 700-donor mean. A total of 164 TCR beta chains were listed by the study as associated with cytomegalovirus. According to a later analysis, most CMV-associated TCR beta chains appeared to be HLA-restricted, and the HLA associations seemed to be driven largely by CMV exposure.

The library came from the immunoSEQ multiplex PCR assay. For the multiplex PCR, a mixture combining 60 forward primers for TCR Vbeta segments and 13 reverse primers for TCR Jbeta segments was used. A multiplex PCR assay on genomic DNA amplified the CDR3 region of rearranged TCR beta genes. Amplified TCR beta libraries were sequenced as 87-base-pair reads on the Illumina HiSeq System. The paper's processing steps were these. Across the 500 to 850 repertoires, a later analysis counted approximately 75 million unique TCR beta chains, some 11 million of which were shared by at least two donors. To remove PCR and sequencing errors, raw reads were error-corrected and collapsed into unique sequences using a nearest-neighbor algorithm that merged closely related sequences. CDR3 sequences were aligned to IMGT reference sequences to assign V, D and J gene segments. For a sequence to be retained, a match of at least six nucleotides to both a V gene segment and a J gene segment was required. Rearrangements were called productive when the CDR3 lacked stop codons and stayed in frame with V and J; all others were non-productive. Following IMGT convention, CDR3 was defined as the stretch from the second conserved V-encoded cysteine to the conserved J-encoded phenylalanine. Sequences without an unambiguous match to a single V gene segment were excluded from the earlier analysis of over 500 of the donors. In an earlier analysis of approximately 590 of the donors, a V segment was called functional when productive rearrangements were above 56.7%, and segregating when the standard deviation between donors exceeded 5%. A statistical classification framework was built for diagnosing cytomegalovirus status from the catalog of TCR beta chain sequences. In a later analysis, V and J genes were assigned by comparing TCR nucleotide sequences against IMGT/GENE-DB human TR gene sequences. A later analysis assigned CDR3 sequences and most-parsimonious VDJ recombination scenarios with the TCRdist pipeline. In a later analysis, each TCR beta chain was defined by its CDR3 amino acid sequence together with its V-gene family, and reads lacking a unique V-gene family were excluded. In a later analysis, 500 to 650 highly shared, low-generation-probability nucleotide sequences were removed to address suspected cross-contamination and a sequencing artifact. In a later analysis, a clonal expansion index was calculated for each public chain from normalized within-repertoire ranks of inferred template counts. Generation probabilities in a later analysis came from a VDJ recombination model fitted to out-of-frame rearrangements, and those results were checked against IGoR. In a later analysis, hypergeometric tests were used to score TCR-TCR, TCR-HLA and TCR-CMV co-occurrence, with a repertoire-size bias correction applied to TCR pairs. False discovery rates were estimated in a later analysis by permuting HLA or CMV assignments 20 times. In a later analysis, co-occurring TCRs were grouped using DBSCAN, and TCRdist sequence similarity was added for clustering within HLA-allele-positive subsets. Repertoires with fewer than 30,000 or more than 120,000 public chains, plus five repertoires with anomalous nucleotide sharing, were excluded from co-occurrence clustering. TCRdb re-hosts the immuneACCESS table, in-frame sequences only. Its copies lack some clones; in the studies checked, an unresolved V gene accounts for under half of them, and the cause for the rest is not known. V and J calls and clone size come straight from that table; D and trimming were deduced from the DNA. This sample comprises 150,000 to 200,000 clones, just over 75% of them detected only once. The top ten constitute 2% to 2.5% of the sample.

In total, 600 or so healthy bone marrow donors made up the cohort. At the time of sampling, every cohort member was nominally healthy, though immune exposures that went unrecorded were likely present. The donor tested CMV seropositive and was one of the 289 seropositive cohort members. Each donor provided a peripheral blood sample, and peripheral blood mononuclear cells were used for TCR beta sequencing. Genomic DNA was extracted from the blood cell samples with the Qiagen DNeasy Blood Extraction Kit. Its CDR3 holds 16 amino acids, cysteine through phenylalanine. Just CDR3 DNA is preserved here, 48 bases in frame from base 1. According to the germline V gene, CDR1 reads SGDLS and CDR2 reads YYNGEE. V gives up 4 bases and J gives up 3 bases, and the segment between their germline ends measures 19 bases.

Recombination connected TRBV9 to TRBJ1-1, with the D gene call left open. The sequencing sample was made of PBMCs. This receptor was taken from a woman in her twenties or thirties in good health and CMV-seropositive. This receptor carries the CDR3 CASSLGGNQGDTEAFF. The DNA is TGTGCCAGCAGCCTAGGAGGCAACCAAGGTGACACTGAAGCTTTCTTT.